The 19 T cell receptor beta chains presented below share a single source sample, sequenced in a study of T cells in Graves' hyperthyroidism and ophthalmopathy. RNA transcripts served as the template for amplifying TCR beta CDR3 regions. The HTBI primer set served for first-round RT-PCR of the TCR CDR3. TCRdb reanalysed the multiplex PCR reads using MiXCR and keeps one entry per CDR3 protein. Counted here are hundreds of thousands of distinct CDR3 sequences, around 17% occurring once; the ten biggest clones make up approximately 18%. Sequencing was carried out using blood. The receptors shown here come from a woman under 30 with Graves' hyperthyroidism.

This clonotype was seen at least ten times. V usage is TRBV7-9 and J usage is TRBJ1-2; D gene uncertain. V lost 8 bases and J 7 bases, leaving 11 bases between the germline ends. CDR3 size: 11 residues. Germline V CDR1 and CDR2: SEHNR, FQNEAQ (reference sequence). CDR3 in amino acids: CASGVAAGYTF. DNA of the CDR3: TGTGCCAGCGGGGTTGCTGCTGGCTACACCTTC. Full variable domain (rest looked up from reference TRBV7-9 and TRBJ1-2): DTGVSQNPRHKITKRGQNVTFRCDPISEHNRLYWYRQTLGQGPEFLTYFQNEAQLEKSRLLSDRFSAERPKGSFSTLEIQRTEQGDSAMYLCASGVAAGYTFGSGTRLTVV.

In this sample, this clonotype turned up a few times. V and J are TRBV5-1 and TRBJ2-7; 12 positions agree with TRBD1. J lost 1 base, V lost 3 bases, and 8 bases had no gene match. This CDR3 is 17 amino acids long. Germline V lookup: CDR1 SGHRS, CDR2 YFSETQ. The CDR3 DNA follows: TGCGCCAGCAGCTCCGGGACAGGGGGCGTAAAGTCCTACGAGCAGTACTTC. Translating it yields CASSSGTGGVKSYEQYF.

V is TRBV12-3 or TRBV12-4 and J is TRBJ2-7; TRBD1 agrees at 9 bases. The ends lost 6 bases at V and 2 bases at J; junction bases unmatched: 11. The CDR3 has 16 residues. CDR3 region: CASSPRGTGRTYEQYF. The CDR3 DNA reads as TGTGCCAGCAGCCCTAGGGGGACAGGGAGAACCTACGAGCAGTACTTC.

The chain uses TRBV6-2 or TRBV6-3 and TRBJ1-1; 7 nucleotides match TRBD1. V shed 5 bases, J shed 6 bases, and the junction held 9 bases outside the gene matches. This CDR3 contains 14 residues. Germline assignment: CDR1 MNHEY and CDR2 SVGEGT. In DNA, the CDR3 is TGTGCCAGCAGTAACCGACAGGGAATGGCTGAAGCTTTCTTT. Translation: CASSNRQGMAEAFF.

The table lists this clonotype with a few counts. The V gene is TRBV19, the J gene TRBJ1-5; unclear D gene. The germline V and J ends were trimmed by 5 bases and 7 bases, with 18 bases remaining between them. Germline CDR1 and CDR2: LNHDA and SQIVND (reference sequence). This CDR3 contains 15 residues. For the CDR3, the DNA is TGTGCCAGTAGTCAATCTACGGGGTCGGGGCAGCCCCAGCATTTT. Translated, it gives CASSQSTGSGQPQHF.

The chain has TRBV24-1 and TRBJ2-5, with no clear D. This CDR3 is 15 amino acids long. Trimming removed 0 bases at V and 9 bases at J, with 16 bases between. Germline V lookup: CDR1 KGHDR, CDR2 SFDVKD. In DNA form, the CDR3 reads TGTGCCACCAGTGATTTGAGGGCGGACCGGGCGGCCCAGTACTTC. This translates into CATSDLRADRAAQYF.

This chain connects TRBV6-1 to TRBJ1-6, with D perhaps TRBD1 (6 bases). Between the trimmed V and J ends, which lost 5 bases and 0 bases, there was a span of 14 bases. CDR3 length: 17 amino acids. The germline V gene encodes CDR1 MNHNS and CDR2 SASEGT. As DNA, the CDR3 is TGTGCCAGCAGTTACAGACAGGCGACCTCCTATAATTCACCCCTCCACTTT. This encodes CASSYRQATSYNSPLHF.

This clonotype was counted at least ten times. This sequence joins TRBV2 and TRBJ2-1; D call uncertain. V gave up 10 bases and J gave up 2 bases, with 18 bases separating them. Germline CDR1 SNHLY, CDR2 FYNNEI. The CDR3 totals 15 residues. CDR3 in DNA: TGTGCCAACAAAAAGGGTATCGAGCCCTACAATGAGCAGTTCTTC. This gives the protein CANKKGIEPYNEQFF.

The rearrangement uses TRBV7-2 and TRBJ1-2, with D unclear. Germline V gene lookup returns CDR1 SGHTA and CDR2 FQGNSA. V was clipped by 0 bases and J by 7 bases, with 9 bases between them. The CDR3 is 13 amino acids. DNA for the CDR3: TGTGCCAGCAGCTTAGCCCCGGGCGCTGGCTACACCTTC. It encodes CASSLAPGAGYTF.

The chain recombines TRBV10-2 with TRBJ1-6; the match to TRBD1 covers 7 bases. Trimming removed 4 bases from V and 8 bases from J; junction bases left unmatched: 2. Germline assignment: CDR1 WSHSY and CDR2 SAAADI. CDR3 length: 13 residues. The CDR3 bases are TGCGCCAGCAGTGCCACAGGGGATTCACCCCTCCACTTT. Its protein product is CASSATGDSPLHF.

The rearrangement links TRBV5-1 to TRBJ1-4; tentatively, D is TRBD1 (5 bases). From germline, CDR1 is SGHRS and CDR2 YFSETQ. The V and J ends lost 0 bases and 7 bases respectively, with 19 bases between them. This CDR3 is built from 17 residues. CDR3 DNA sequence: TGCGCCAGCAGCTTGGGACGCGCGCTGGGGCAAACTGAAAAACTGTTTTTT. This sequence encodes CASSLGRALGQTEKLFF.

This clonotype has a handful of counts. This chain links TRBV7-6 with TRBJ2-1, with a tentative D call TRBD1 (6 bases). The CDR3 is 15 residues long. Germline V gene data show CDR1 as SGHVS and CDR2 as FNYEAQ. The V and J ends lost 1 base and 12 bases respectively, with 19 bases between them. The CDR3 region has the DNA TGTGCCAGCAGCTTAGGAGGGACACCAATACTCGGGCAGTTCTTC. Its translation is CASSLGGTPILGQFF.

The CDR3 is CASSLRSGEGNTEAFF. CDR3 DNA sequence: TGTGCCAGCAGCTTAAGGTCGGGAGAGGGGAACACTGAAGCTTTCTTT. The chain recombines TRBV7-2 with TRBJ1-1, with D unclear. There are 16 residues in the CDR3. Germline assignment: CDR1 SGHTA and CDR2 FQGNSA. V was shortened by 2 bases and J by 1 base, with 14 bases between the two germline ends. The variable domain in full, completed from reference TRBV7-2 and TRBJ1-1, reads GAGVSQSPSNKVTEKGKDVELRCDPISGHTALYWYRQSLGQGLEFLIYFQGNSAPDKSGLPSDRFSAERTGGSVSTLTIQRTQQEDSAVYLCASSLRSGEGNTEAFFGQGTRLTVV.

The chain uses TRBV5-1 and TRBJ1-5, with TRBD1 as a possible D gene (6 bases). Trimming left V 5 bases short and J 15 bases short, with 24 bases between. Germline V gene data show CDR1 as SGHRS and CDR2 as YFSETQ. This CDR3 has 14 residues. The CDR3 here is CASRPGLAGGRRHF. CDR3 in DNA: TGCGCCAGCAGACCGGGACTAGCGGGGGGCCGGCGGCATTTT.

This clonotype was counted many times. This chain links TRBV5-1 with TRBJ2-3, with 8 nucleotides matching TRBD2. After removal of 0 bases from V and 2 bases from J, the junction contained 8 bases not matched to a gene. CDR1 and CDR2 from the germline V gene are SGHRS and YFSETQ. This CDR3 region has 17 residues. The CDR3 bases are TGCGCCAGCAGCTTGGGGACTAGCCCACCCACCACAGATACGCAGTATTTT. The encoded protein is CASSLGTSPPTTDTQYF.

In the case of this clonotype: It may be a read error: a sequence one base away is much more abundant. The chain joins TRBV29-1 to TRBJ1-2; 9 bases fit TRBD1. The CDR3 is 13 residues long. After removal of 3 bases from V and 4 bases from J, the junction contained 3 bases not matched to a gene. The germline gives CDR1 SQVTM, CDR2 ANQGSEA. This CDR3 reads CSVEGQGGYGYTF. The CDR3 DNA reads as TGCAGCGTTGAGGGACAGGGCGGCTATGGCTACACCTTC.

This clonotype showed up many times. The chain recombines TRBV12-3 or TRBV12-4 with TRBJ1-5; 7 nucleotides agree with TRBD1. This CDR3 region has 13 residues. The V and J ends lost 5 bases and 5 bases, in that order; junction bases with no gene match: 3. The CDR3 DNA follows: TGTGCCAGCAGTGACAGGGCCGATCAGCCCCAGCATTTT. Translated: CASSDRADQPQHF.

Here the CDR3 reads CASSQQETGWQETQYF. The CDR3 nucleotides read TGTGCCAGCAGCCAACAGGAGACTGGATGGCAAGAGACCCAGTACTTC. J is TRBJ2-5 and V is TRBV3-1, with D unclear. V was shortened by 2 bases and J by 2 bases, with 15 bases between the two germline ends. Germline V gene lookup returns CDR1 LGHDT and CDR2 YNNKEL (reference sequence). This CDR3 is 16 amino acids long.

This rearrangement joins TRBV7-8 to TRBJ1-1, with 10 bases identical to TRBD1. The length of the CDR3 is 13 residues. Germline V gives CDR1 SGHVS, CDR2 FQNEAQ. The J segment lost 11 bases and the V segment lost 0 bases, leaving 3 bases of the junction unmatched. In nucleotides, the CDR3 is TGTGCCAGCAGCTTAGCGGGGACAGGGGACGCTTTCTTT. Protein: CASSLAGTGDAFF.